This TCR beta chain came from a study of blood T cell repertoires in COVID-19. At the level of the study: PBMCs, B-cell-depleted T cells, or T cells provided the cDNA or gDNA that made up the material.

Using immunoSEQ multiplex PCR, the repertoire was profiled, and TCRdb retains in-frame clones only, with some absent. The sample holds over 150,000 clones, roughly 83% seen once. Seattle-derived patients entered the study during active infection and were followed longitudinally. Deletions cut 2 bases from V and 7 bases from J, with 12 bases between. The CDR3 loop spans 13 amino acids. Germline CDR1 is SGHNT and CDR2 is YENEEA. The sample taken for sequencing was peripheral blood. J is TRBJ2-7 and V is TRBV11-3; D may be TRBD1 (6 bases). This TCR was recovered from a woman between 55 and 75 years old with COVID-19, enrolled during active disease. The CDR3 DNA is TGTGCCAGCAGCTTAAGTGGGGGCCGAGAGCAGTACTTC. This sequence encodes CASSLSGGREQYF.